This TCR beta chain appears in the sequencing data of a study of blood T cell repertoires in COVID-19 (dated by TCRdb to the early 2020s). General notes on the study: Collaborator samples came from the United States, Italy and Spain and covered acute and convalescent phases of COVID-19. A freely available public database, intended as a resource for researchers studying the immune response to SARS-CoV-2, is where the repertoires were released. HLA class I and class II types, where available, came from metadata supplied by the sample provider rather than from assay-based typing. Deeply sampled blood TCRbeta repertoires from subjects exposed to, actively infected with, or recovered from COVID-19 were included in the dataset. The sample metadata nearly always contained a de-identified subject ID, COVID-19 status, age in years and sex. The prospective study material was composed of cDNA or gDNA derived from T cells, B-cell-depleted T cells, or PBMCs. The samples were drawn from the first 160 participants of the ongoing ImmuneRACE study and from 950 to 1,500 subjects provided by 6 global collaborators.

The research as a whole found: The amount of clinical and demographic metadata varied by source and participant and was provided uncurated.

Each collaborating institution followed its own protocols to collect whole blood in K2EDTA tubes. Collaborator samples were shipped for TCRbeta analysis as frozen whole blood, isolated PBMCs, or DNA extracted from either sample type. TCRbeta CDR3 regions were amplified from genomic DNA by means of the immunoSEQ Assay, a bias-controlled multiplex PCR. Concerning the study's data processing: Nucleated cell counts per sample were estimated from amplification of reference gene primers within the assay. Sequence reads were collapsed and filtered to measure the absolute abundance of every unique TCRbeta CDR3 rearrangement. For each sample, productive Simpson clonality was calculated as the square root of Simpson's diversity index over productive rearrangements. Entries here come from immuneACCESS through TCRdb and include only in-frame sequences with V and J called. Some clones fail to appear in such tables; in the studies checked, an unresolved V gene covers under half of the shortfall, and the cause of the remainder is unknown. V and J calls and clone size are as listed in that table; D and trimming were resolved from the DNA. The sample has about 180,000 clones on record, around 83% of them singletons. 2.9% of the sample goes to the ten largest clones.

Measured from the cysteine to the phenylalanine, the CDR3 is 15 residues long. Only the CDR3 DNA stays, 45 bases, in frame from base 1. Via the germline V gene, CDR1 is MGHDK and CDR2 SYGVNS. Trimming leaves V shorter by 8 bases and J shorter by 7 bases, with the junction holding 15 bases beyond the gene matches. Concerning this clone itself: Its antigen specificity is not known. No much larger clone is present one base from it, and per-base qualities are unavailable.

The sequence joins TRBV25-1 to TRBJ1-2, and TRBD1 matches 8 of the central bases. Sequencing input: peripheral blood. The TCR sequence derives from a woman in her 30s with active or convalescent COVID-19. CDR3 loop: CASSNPNRRGLGYTF. The nucleotides are TGTGCCAGCTCTAATCCTAACCGCAGGGGGCTTGGCTACACCTTC.